This T cell receptor beta chain was sequenced during a study of low-dose radiotherapy and immunotherapy resistance in tumors. Overall study: A dose of 0.5 Gy per fraction was delivered to Cohort 1 every 2 weeks, for a total of 6.5 Gy.

V shed 1 base and J shed 4 bases, with 12 bases lying between them. The CDR3 spans 15 residues. Germline-derived CDR1 and CDR2 are LNHDA and SQIVND (reference sequence). Time point meaning: before trial treatment. Every donor was treated with nivolumab, ipilimumab, aspirin, low-dose cyclophosphamide and also low-dose radiotherapy. Primers used for first-strand cDNA, a TRAV- and TRBV-specific set, covered both alpha and beta chains. Over about 18 PCR cycles, TCRs were amplified from a constant-region primer and V-primer adapter. TCRdb re-derived calls from the reads in MiXCR, one entry per CDR3 protein. Here the sample spans 35,000 to 50,000 distinct CDR3 sequences, around 30% being singletons.

The sequence was collected from a male donor with gallbladder cancer. The chain combines TRBV19 with TRBJ2-3; the D gene is possibly TRBD1 (6 bases). The input for sequencing was PBMCs, taken before treatment. CDR3: CASSIAGAGADTQYF. The CDR3 nucleotides read TGTGCCAGTAGTATAGCAGGGGCCGGCGCAGATACGCAGTATTTT.